Below, 19 T cell receptor beta chains from the same sample are listed, as sequenced in a study of Ad26.COV2.S vaccination and SARS-CoV-2 variants. Treatment given: 19 received Ad26.COV2.S at low or high dose, single or two shots; roughly five received placebo; per-sample allocation not given. Specimens were obtained on day 63 following the first vaccine or placebo injection. The repertoire was sequenced with immunoSEQ multiplex PCR; TCRdb's copy has only in-frame clones and lacks some. The sample holds 350,000 to 400,000 clones, about nine tenths seen once. Sequencing used peripheral blood, obtained in a trial of Ad26.COV2.S vaccine versus placebo. Receptors originate from a person between 18 and 65 years old who received the Ad26.COV2.S COVID-19 vaccine or a placebo.

The chain couples TRBV7-2 to TRBJ1-1; 8 bases align to TRBD1. The J segment lost 7 bases and the V segment lost 5 bases, leaving 6 bases of the junction unmatched. Germline V lookup: CDR1 SGHTA, CDR2 FQGNSA. The CDR3 covers 13 residues. The CDR3 reads CASSPNRGGEAFF. In nucleotides, the CDR3 is TGTGCCAGCAGCCCTAACAGGGGGGGTGAAGCTTTCTTT.

This clone appeared once. This sequence joins TRBV5-1 and TRBJ1-4, with D hard to call. The CDR3 runs to 16 residues. Germline CDR1 and CDR2: SGHRS and YFSETQ. V lost 2 bases, J lost 0 bases, and 11 bases lay in between. In nucleotides, the CDR3 is TGCGCCAGCAGCTTATTTACGGTCGCAACTAATGAAAAACTGTTTTTT. Translating it yields CASSLFTVATNEKLFF.

The chain recombines TRBV3-1 (or the pseudogene TRBV3-2) with TRBJ2-3; TRBD2 matches at 12 bases. V lost 0 bases and J lost 0; bases outside the gene matches: 10. Germline CDR1 LGHDT, CDR2 YNNKEL (reference sequence). The CDR3 is 20 amino acids. The CDR3 coding sequence is TGTGCCAGCAGCCAAGAATTGAGTACTAGCGGGGGGACTAGCACAGATACGCAGTATTTT. Protein product: CASSQELSTSGGTSTDTQYF.

Regarding this clone: In the same sample, other DNA sequences code for this CDR3. The rearrangement links TRBV5-1 to TRBJ2-5; TRBD1 or TRBD2 may be the D gene (5 bases each). CDR3 length equals 14 residues. V shed 0 bases and J shed 5 bases, with 11 bases lying between them. Germline V gene sequence: CDR1 SGHRS, CDR2 YFSETQ. The CDR3 region is CASSLGGGEETQYF. The CDR3 DNA reads TGCGCCAGCAGCTTGGGTGGGGGTGAGGAGACCCAGTACTTC.

The rearrangement joins TRBV7-6 to TRBJ2-3; D is ambiguous. Trimming took 6 bases from V and 6 from J, leaving 13 bases between them. Germline V gene sequence: CDR1 SGHVS, CDR2 FNYEAQ. The CDR3 loop spans 13 amino acids. This CDR3 is CASRDGLVDTQYF. The CDR3 DNA reads as TGTGCCAGCAGGGACGGGTTGGTTGATACGCAGTATTTT.

This chain uses TRBV4-1 with TRBJ2-7; D is uncertain. Trimming pared 1 base from V and 0 bases from J, leaving 19 bases between. The germline V gene has CDR1 MGHRA and CDR2 YSYEKL. The CDR3 loop spans 18 amino acids. DNA of the CDR3: TGCGCCAGCAGCCAAGTGAATTTAGTGCCAGCCGCCTCCTACGAGCAGTACTTC. Encoded protein: CASSQVNLVPAASYEQYF.

The chain has TRBV3-1 (or the pseudogene TRBV3-2) and TRBJ1-4, with D possibly matching TRBD1 (6 bases). Trimming took off 4 bases at V and 8 bases at J, with 14 bases between the two ends. CDR1 LGHDT and CDR2 YNNKEL come from the germline V gene (reference sequence). This CDR3 contains 14 residues. CDR3 DNA sequence: TGTGCCAGCAGCCTCAAAGGAGGGGGAGAAAAACTGTTTTTT. This translates into CASSLKGGGEKLFF.

The CDR3 bases are TGTGCCAGCAGGCCTCCGGGGCGAGAAGCTTTCTTT. Its protein is CASRPPGREAFF. The chain links TRBV12-3 or TRBV12-4 to TRBJ1-1, with a possible D match to TRBD1 (5 bases). V was shortened by 6 bases and J by 8 bases, with 13 bases between the two germline ends. CDR3 length: 12 residues.

This rearrangement joins TRBV3-1 (or the pseudogene TRBV3-2) to TRBJ2-3; D call uncertain. V was trimmed by 0 bases and J by 6 bases, leaving 10 bases between them. This CDR3 is built from 14 residues. Germline values: CDR1 LGHDT, CDR2 YNNKEL (reference sequence). This CDR3 is CASSQDQDTDTQYF. The DNA for the CDR3 is TGTGCCAGCAGCCAAGACCAGGATACGGATACGCAGTATTTT.

CDR3 nucleotides: TGCAGCGTTGAAAAAGGATCAGCTAACTATGGCTACACCTTC. Amino acid sequence: CSVEKGSANYGYTF. The J gene is TRBJ1-2, the V gene TRBV29-1; D gene uncertain. CDR1 SQVTM and CDR2 ANQGSEA come from the germline V gene. Trimming stripped 2 bases from V and 0 bases from J, with 10 bases between. This CDR3 contains 14 residues.

The chain employs TRBV7-2 and TRBJ2-7, with a weak D call TRBD2 (6 bases). Germline V gene lookup returns CDR1 SGHTA and CDR2 FQGNSA. The CDR3 has 16 amino acids. Deletions cut 3 bases from V and 6 bases from J, with 21 bases between. The CDR3, as DNA: TGTGCCAGCAGCTTTGGCGGGGCAGGAGAATTGGGCGAGCAGTACTTC. Translating it yields CASSFGGAGELGEQYF.

This clone appeared a single time. Other DNA sequences in this sample translate to the same CDR3. The genes are TRBV29-1 and TRBJ1-1; weak D call: TRBD1 (5 bases). CDR3 size: 11 residues. The V end was cut by 6 bases, the J end by 4 bases, with 9 bases between. Germline lookup yields CDR1 SQVTM and CDR2 ANQGSEA. The CDR3 loop reads CSVPGGTEAFF. The CDR3 nucleotides are TGCAGCGTCCCTGGGGGCACTGAAGCTTTCTTT.

This clone has just a few counts. This rearrangement joins TRBV3-1 (or the pseudogene TRBV3-2) to TRBJ2-7; the D gene is possibly TRBD1 (5 bases). The CDR3 is 14 amino acids. The germline V gene has CDR1 LGHDT and CDR2 YNNKEL (reference sequence). Trimming left V 4 bases short and J 0 bases short, with 10 bases between. The CDR3 DNA is TGTGCCAGCAGCCTACGGACATTCTCCTACGAGCAGTACTTC. Translated: CASSLRTFSYEQYF.

This clone is a singleton in its sample. This may come from a read error, since a much larger clone is one base off. Other DNA sequences in this sample translate to the same CDR3. The gene calls are TRBV7-2 and TRBJ1-1; D is unclear. Trimming cost V 2 bases and J 0 bases, with 1 base left between them. This CDR3 comprises 12 residues. The V gene's germline CDR1 is SGHTA and CDR2 FQGNSA. The CDR3 DNA reads as TGTGCCAGCAGCTTAATGAACACTGAAGCTTTCTTT. Its protein product is CASSLMNTEAFF.

This chain links TRBV2 with TRBJ2-1, with D possibly called TRBD1 or TRBD2 (6 bases each). Germline assignment: CDR1 SNHLY and CDR2 FYNNEI. This CDR3 is 14 amino acids long. The V end was cut by 5 bases, the J end by 8 bases, with 16 bases between. CDR3 loop: CASSLESRGHEQFF. CDR3 sequence (DNA): TGTGCCAGCAGTCTCGAAAGCCGGGGGCATGAGCAGTTCTTC.

The chain recombines TRBV5-1 with TRBJ1-6, with TRBD1 matching 8 bases. V trimming: 0 bases; J trimming: 6 bases; junction bases outside the gene matches: 5. Germline assignment: CDR1 SGHRS and CDR2 YFSETQ. This CDR3 region has 16 residues. This chain's CDR3 is CASSLDAGQANSPLHF. For the CDR3, the DNA is TGCGCCAGCAGCTTGGACGCGGGACAGGCTAATTCACCCCTCCACTTT.

The CDR3 DNA follows: TGCGCCAGCTTGCCTGATATAACCGTTGGTGGCTACACCTTC. Its protein is CASLPDITVGGYTF. The chain links TRBV23-1 to TRBJ1-2, with D unclear. TRBV23-1 is known as an ORF, though its function is uncertain. V was cut by 8 bases and J by 7 bases, with 20 bases left in between. There are 14 residues in the CDR3.

The chain is built from TRBV27 and TRBJ2-1; a possible D gene is TRBD1 (5 bases). This CDR3 contains 13 residues. The germline gives CDR1 MNHEY, CDR2 SMNVEV (reference sequence). Trimming pared 3 bases from V and 8 bases from J, leaving 11 bases between. CDR3 in amino acids: CASSLGPRHEQFF. The CDR3 bases are TGTGCCAGCAGTTTGGGGCCACGGCATGAGCAGTTCTTC.

The genes are TRBV3-1 (or the pseudogene TRBV3-2) and TRBJ2-2, with D unresolved. The CDR3 sequence is 11 residues long. CDR1 is LGHDT, CDR2 YNNKEL, per germline (reference sequence). Trimming removed 0 bases from V and 9 bases from J, with 2 bases in between. The CDR3 DNA follows: TGTGCCAGCAGCCAAGACCGGGAGCTGTTTTTT. This codes for CASSQDRELFF.